This TCR beta chain stems from a study of cytomegalovirus exposure and HLA in healthy donors. In regard to this clone: One end of the junction is discordant with germline, which a read error may explain.

Use of 60 Vbeta and 13 Jbeta primers characterized the PCR. Measured with immunoSEQ multiplex PCR; TCRdb has only the in-frame clones, and not every one. The table includes about 82,000 clones, around 83% detected once. The CDR3 totals 18 residues. Germline-derived CDR1 and CDR2 are SSHAT and FNYEAQ (reference sequence). The receptor's source is a man between 70 and 80 years old in good health and CMV-seropositive. This chain uses TRBV7-7 with TRBJ2-2; TRBD1 agrees at 9 bases. The sequencing input was PBMCs. The CDR3 sequence is CASSSSGTGIMGTGELFF. As DNA, the CDR3 is TGTGCTAGCAGCTCCTCCGGGACAGGGATTATGGGGACCGGGGAGCTGTTTTTT. The full variable domain, completed using reference TRBV7-7 and TRBJ2-2, is GAGVSQSPRYKVTKRGQDVTLRCDPISSHATLYWYQQALGQGPEFLTYFNYEAQPDKSGLPSDRFSAERPEGSISTLTIQRTEQRDSAMYRCASSSSGTGIMGTGELFFGEGSRLTVL.